Below, 6 T cell receptor beta chains from the same sample are listed, as sequenced in a study of blood T cell repertoires in COVID-19. TCRdb's table, derived via immunoSEQ multiplex PCR, lists solely in-frame clones and lacks some. The sample yields more than 75,000 clones, about 83% seen once. Input material: peripheral blood. These receptors were collected from an older woman with acute or convalescent COVID-19.

CDR3 loop: CASSFRFPTYEQYV. The CDR3 DNA sequence: TGTGCCAGCAGCTTCAGGTTCCCCACCTACGAGCAGTACGTC. The chain uses TRBV5-8 and TRBJ2-7; D gene ambiguous. Germline V gene sequence: CDR1 SGHTS, CDR2 YDEGEE. The V end lost 2 bases, the J end lost 2 bases, and 11 bases lay between the germline ends. The CDR3 has 14 residues.

The rearrangement uses TRBV28 and TRBJ1-6; D ambiguous. The CDR3 consists of 14 residues. Trimming pared 7 bases from V and 9 bases from J, leaving 16 bases between. Germline V gene lookup returns CDR1 MDHEN and CDR2 SYDVKM. The CDR3 sequence is CASTKPYLGSPLHF. In DNA form, the CDR3 reads TGTGCCAGCACTAAACCTTATCTCGGTTCACCCCTCCACTTT.

The chain recombines TRBV6-5 with TRBJ2-3; TRBD2 aligns across 10 bases. The CDR3 extends over 15 amino acids. Germline loops: CDR1 MNHEY, CDR2 SVGAGI. V trimming: 9 bases; J trimming: 4 bases; junction bases outside the gene matches: 10. CDR3 nucleotide sequence: TGTGCCAGTGCACCCAGCGGGAGGGGGGCAGATACGCAGTATTTT. This translates into CASAPSGRGADTQYF.

This clone is a singleton in its sample. The chain combines TRBV19 with TRBJ2-3; 11 nucleotides match TRBD1. V shed 4 bases and J 5 bases; nucleotides not matched to a gene: 8. Germline lookup yields CDR1 LNHDA and CDR2 SQIVND (reference sequence). This CDR3 is built from 16 residues. CDR3 amino acids: CASSSRTGGFVDTQYF. The CDR3 DNA follows: TGTGCCAGTAGTAGCCGGACAGGGGGCTTTGTAGATACGCAGTATTTT.

The chain employs TRBV29-1 and TRBJ2-3; 11 positions agree with TRBD1. The ends lost 6 bases at V and 0 bases at J; junction bases unmatched: 5. This CDR3 is built from 15 residues. Germline V CDR1 and CDR2: SQVTM, ANQGSEA. As DNA, the CDR3 is TGCAGCGTGGATGGGACAGGGGGGAGCACAGATACGCAGTATTTT. Translated, it gives CSVDGTGGSTDTQYF.

J is TRBJ1-5 and V is TRBV27, with D unclear. The CDR3 is 15 amino acids. CDR1 is MNHEY, CDR2 SMNVEV, per germline (reference sequence). With 3 bases removed from V and 4 bases from J, the gap between germline ends came to 13 bases. CDR3 coding DNA: TGTGCCAGCAGTTTCCTTGGAGAAGCTAATCAGCCCCAGCATTTT. Translated, it gives CASSFLGEANQPQHF.